This TCR beta chain was sequenced in a study of monozygotic twins with inflammatory bowel disease. Through template switching, UMIs that included a 6-nucleotide sample barcode were added. TCRdb reanalyzed the 5' RACE reads, giving one entry per CDR3 protein sequence and no DNA. The clone table shows 300,000 to 450,000 distinct CDR3 sequences, with the ten largest holding 2% to 3%. This CDR3 comprises 14 residues. Per germline, CDR1 SEHNR and CDR2 FQNEAQ (reference sequence). Whole-study results and caveats: Healthy co-twins showed greater TCRbeta diversity (inverse Simpson) than IBD patients.

As concerns this clonotype: Its antigen is currently unknown.

This chain connects TRBV7-9 to TRBJ1-6. Sample: blood. This receptor was taken from a human donor with ulcerative colitis or Crohn's disease, or a healthy co-twin of an affected twin (not recorded which). CDR3: CASSLEQYNSPLHF.